The 31 T cell receptor beta chains reported below all come from one sample, sequenced in a study of OX40 agonist ivuxolimab in advanced cancers. The table came from immunoSEQ multiplex PCR; TCRdb's copy has only in-frame clones and leaves some out. The sample shows tens of thousands of clones, roughly 91% of them seen only once. The sample consisted of CD4+ or CD8+ T cells sorted from blood, taken in a trial of the OX40 agonist ivuxolimab. The receptor set was obtained from an adult with an advanced solid tumor such as melanoma, head and neck, liver or kidney cancer.

This chain uses TRBV21-1 with TRBJ1-2; TRBD1 is the table's D call and was not checked against the DNA. TRBV21-1 represents a pseudogene. CDR3 length: 15 amino acids. CDR3 in amino acids: CASRLPGQWIEGYTF. The CDR3 coding sequence is TGTGCCAGCAGGTTACCGGGACAGTGGATCGAAGGCTACACCTTC.

V usage is TRBV28 and J usage is TRBJ2-1, with 10 bases identical to TRBD2. This CDR3 is built from 14 residues. The junction had 3 bases not matched to a gene; V was cut back by 3 bases and J by 7 bases. CDR1 is MDHEN and CDR2 is SYDVKM in the germline V gene. The CDR3 DNA sequence: TGTGCCAGCAGTTTTAGCGGGAGGTGGAATGAGCAGTTCTTC. This encodes CASSFSGRWNEQFF.

The J gene is TRBJ2-2, the V gene TRBV5-1, with D possibly matching TRBD1 (5 bases). V was pared by 4 bases and J by 8 bases, with 15 bases between. This CDR3 is built from 14 residues. The germline V gene encodes CDR1 SGHRS and CDR2 YFSETQ. The CDR3 nucleotides are TGCGCCAGCAGCCCAGGGATCCCAAGGGGGGAGCTGTTTTTT. It encodes CASSPGIPRGELFF. Combining the CDR3 with reference TRBV5-1 and TRBJ2-2 gives the whole variable domain KAGVTQTPRYLIKTRGQQVTLSCSPISGHRSVSWYQQTPGQGLQFLFEYFSETQRNKGNFPGRFSGRQFSNSRSEMNVSTLELGDSALYLCASSPGIPRGELFFGEGSRLTVL.

The chain recombines TRBV6-1 with TRBJ1-2; D is undetermined. The ends were cut back, 2 bases at V and 8 bases at J, with 15 bases in the middle. The CDR3 consists of 14 residues. The germline CDR1 and CDR2 sequences are MNHNS and SASEGT. This chain's CDR3 is CASSELDLLGGYTF. In DNA form, the CDR3 reads TGTGCCAGCAGTGAACTGGACCTATTGGGGGGCTACACCTTC.

The rearrangement links TRBV28 to TRBJ2-2, with D possibly TRBD1 on 5 matching bases. CDR1 is MDHEN, CDR2 SYDVKM, per germline. The V and J ends lost 2 bases and 1 base respectively, with 8 bases between them. The length of the CDR3 is 15 residues. The chain's CDR3 is CASSLDQGNTGELFF. As DNA, the CDR3 is TGTGCCAGCAGTTTAGATCAGGGGAACACCGGGGAGCTGTTTTTT.

V is TRBV27 and J is TRBJ2-7; 10 nucleotides agree with TRBD2. Trimming cost V 7 bases and J 2 bases; bases outside gene matches: 8. CDR1 is MNHEY and CDR2 is SMNVEV in the germline V gene (reference sequence). The CDR3 has 15 residues. The CDR3: CASIFKRGGTYEQYF. CDR3 DNA: TGTGCCAGCATCTTCAAGCGGGGGGGCACCTACGAGCAGTACTTC.

The genes are TRBV11-2 and TRBJ2-1, with D tentatively TRBD1 (5 bases). V was cut by 5 bases and J by 0 bases, with 11 bases left in between. From germline, CDR1 is SGHAT and CDR2 FQNNGV. The CDR3 is 15 residues long. CDR3 sequence reads: CASSPDKGSYNEQFF. The CDR3 DNA reads TGTGCCAGCAGCCCGGACAAAGGCTCCTACAATGAGCAGTTCTTC.

The chain is built from TRBV29-1 and TRBJ1-1, with 7 bases aligning to TRBD1. CDR1 and CDR2 from the germline V gene are SQVTM and ANQGSEA. V shed 7 bases, J shed 3 bases, and the junction held 8 bases outside the gene matches. CDR3 size: 13 residues. The CDR3 region is CSAALQGDTEAFF. In DNA form, the CDR3 reads TGCAGCGCTGCCCTCCAGGGGGACACTGAAGCTTTCTTT.

The chain combines TRBV11-3 with TRBJ1-2; no clear D. Germline loops: CDR1 SGHNT, CDR2 YENEEA. This CDR3 contains 12 residues. V lost 4 bases and J lost 6, with 9 bases in between. CDR3 sequence reads: CASSSRRDGYTF. The CDR3, as DNA: TGTGCCAGCAGCTCCCGACGGGATGGCTACACCTTC.

The sample holds one count of this clone. The V call is TRBV6-5, the J call TRBJ2-1; D gene ambiguous. Germline V gene data show CDR1 as MNHEY and CDR2 as SVGAGI. Deletions cut 1 base from V and 6 bases from J, with 10 bases between. CDR3 size: 14 residues. The CDR3 region is CASSYLLASNEQFF. CDR3 DNA: TGTGCCAGCAGTTACTTACTTGCTAGCAATGAGCAGTTCTTC.

In this sample, this clone turned up a few times. The chain employs TRBV28 and TRBJ2-7, with TRBD1 matching 8 bases. This CDR3 is built from 13 residues. J was trimmed by 5 bases and V by 7 bases; bases with no gene match: 7. Germline V gene lookup returns CDR1 MDHEN and CDR2 SYDVKM. Here the CDR3 reads CASIAPGQDEQYF. CDR3 coding DNA: TGTGCCAGCATCGCCCCGGGACAGGACGAGCAGTACTTC.

The chain is built from TRBV6-5 and TRBJ2-7; D may be TRBD1 (6 bases). The V gene lost 7 bases and the J gene lost 7 bases, with 14 bases spanning the gap. Germline V CDR1 and CDR2: MNHEY, SVGAGI. The CDR3 runs 12 residues. CDR3 DNA sequence: TGTGCCAGCACTACAGGGTGGAGGGAGCAGTACTTC. Translation: CASTTGWREQYF.

The rearrangement uses TRBV18 and TRBJ1-4; weak D call: TRBD1 (5 bases). CDR3 length: 13 residues. CDR1 is KGHSH, CDR2 LQKENI, per germline. V lost 10 bases, J lost 8 bases, and 17 bases lay in between. The CDR3 here is CATGVRGEEKLFF. The CDR3, as DNA: TGTGCCACCGGAGTTAGGGGAGAGGAAAAACTGTTTTTT.

The chain combines TRBV14 with TRBJ2-3; D unclear. CDR1 and CDR2 (germline): SGHDN, FVKESK. Trimming pared 3 bases from V and 1 base from J, leaving 14 bases between. The CDR3 has 16 amino acids. DNA for the CDR3: TGTGCCAGCAGCCACCTAGGAACGGGTCGCACAGATACGCAGTATTTT. It translates to CASSHLGTGRTDTQYF.

The V and J genes are TRBV29-1 and TRBJ2-6; tentative D call: TRBD2 (6 bases). This CDR3 spans 17 amino acids. The germline gives CDR1 SQVTM, CDR2 ANQGSEA. Trimming removed 0 bases from V and 0 bases from J, with 12 bases in between. CDR3 nucleotides: TGCAGCGTTGAAGATCGTTGGCGGGGCTCTGGGGCCAACGTCCTGACTTTC. This gives the protein CSVEDRWRGSGANVLTF.

The V call is TRBV27, the J call TRBJ1-5, with unresolved D. The CDR3 covers 15 residues. Trimming stripped 4 bases from V and 7 bases from J, with 17 bases between. From germline, CDR1 is MNHEY and CDR2 SMNVEV (reference sequence). The DNA for the CDR3 is TGTGCCAGCAGTTCATCAGGCAGTGGACGGCAGCCCCAGCATTTT. The encoded protein is CASSSSGSGRQPQHF.

This clone was observed once. The chain is built from TRBV6-1 and TRBJ2-7; no clear D gene. CDR1 MNHNS and CDR2 SASEGT come from the germline V gene. The length of the CDR3 is 12 residues. With 2 bases removed from V and 4 bases from J, the gap between germline ends came to 6 bases. CDR3 residues: CASSELQYEQYF. The CDR3 region has the DNA TGTGCCAGCAGTGAACTTCAGTACGAGCAGTACTTC.

To note about this clone: This sample includes further DNA sequences coding for the same CDR3. J is TRBJ2-7 and V is TRBV19, with 7 positions matching TRBD2. This CDR3 has 15 amino acids. Germline CDR1 LNHDA, CDR2 SQIVND (reference sequence). With 0 bases clipped from V and 4 bases from J, the junction kept 6 bases outside the gene matches. The CDR3, as DNA: TGTGCCAGTAGTATAGAGGCGCGGGGGAGTTACGAGCAGTACTTC. Residues: CASSIEARGSYEQYF.

J is TRBJ2-5 and V is TRBV7-2; D remains ambiguous. The germline V gene has CDR1 SGHTA and CDR2 FQGNSA. The CDR3 consists of 13 residues. Trimming stripped 2 bases from V and 3 bases from J, with 7 bases between. DNA for the CDR3: TGTGCCAGCAGCTTAAGCAGCAAAGAGACCCAGTACTTC. This gives the protein CASSLSSKETQYF.

About this clone itself: A read error may account for a junction end that differs from germline. This chain connects TRBV10-3 to TRBJ1-2; tentative D call: TRBD1 (5 bases). Germline CDR1 and CDR2: ENHRY and SYGVKD. This CDR3 is built from 12 residues. The CDR3 bases are TGTGCCATCAGTGAGTCGACTGGGGGACTTAACTTC. This gives the protein CAISESTGGLNF.

This rearrangement joins TRBV27 to TRBJ1-1; a possible D gene is TRBD1 (6 bases). The CDR3 consists of 14 residues. Germline V lookup: CDR1 MNHEY, CDR2 SMNVEV (reference sequence). V shed 4 bases and J shed 5 bases, with 14 bases lying between them. The CDR3 coding sequence is TGTGCCAGCAGTTCCAGGTGGGGGGCAACTGAAGCTTTCTTT. Its translation is CASSSRWGATEAFF.

This sequence joins TRBV6-5 and TRBJ2-7, with TRBD2 matching 7 bases. CDR3 length equals 15 residues. Per the germline V gene, CDR1 is MNHEY and CDR2 is SVGAGI. V lost 6 bases to trimming and J lost 4 bases; unmatched junction nucleotides: 12. CDR3 sequence (DNA): TGTGCCAGCAGCCGAAGGACTAGTTTGGTTTACGAGCAGTACTTC. It yields the protein CASSRRTSLVYEQYF.

The CDR3 region is CAWAIRTGGNTIYF. Here the CDR3 DNA reads TGTGCCTGGGCCATAAGGACAGGTGGAAACACCATATATTTT. The chain couples TRBV30 to TRBJ1-3; 7 bases are a match to TRBD1. Germline V CDR1 and CDR2: GTSNPN, SVGIG (reference sequence). The CDR3 consists of 14 residues. Trimming took 5 bases from V and 3 from J; bases not matched to a gene: 7.

This rearrangement joins TRBV7-9 to TRBJ2-3; 7 bases agree with TRBD2. V lost 6 bases to trimming and J lost 3 bases; unmatched junction nucleotides: 6. The V gene's germline CDR1 is SEHNR and CDR2 FQNEAQ (reference sequence). CDR3 size: 14 residues. The CDR3 here is CASSSGGGTDTQYF. The DNA for the CDR3 is TGTGCCAGCAGTTCAGGCGGGGGAACAGATACGCAGTATTTT. Drawing the rest from reference TRBV7-9 and TRBJ2-3, the complete variable domain is DTGVSQNPRHKITKRGQNVTFRCDPISEHNRLYWYRQTLGQGPEFLTYFQNEAQLEKSRLLSDRFSAERPKGSFSTLEIQRTEQGDSAMYLCASSSGGGTDTQYFGPGTRLTVL.

This clone was counted a few times. Germline and junction disagree at one end, which may indicate a read error. V usage is TRBV28 and J usage is TRBJ2-1; 9 nucleotides match TRBD2. The germline V gene has CDR1 MDHEN and CDR2 SYDVKM. There are 15 residues in the CDR3. The CDR3 DNA reads as TGTGCCAGCAGTTTAGGTGGAGTGGGGCTAGCGGGAAGGCTCTTC. It specifies CASSLGGVGLAGRLF.

The chain uses TRBV27 and TRBJ2-3, with a weak D call TRBD1 (6 bases). Germline CDR1 and CDR2: MNHEY and SMNVEV (reference sequence). Trimming cost V 3 bases and J 5 bases, with 18 bases left between them. This CDR3 has 16 residues. The CDR3 is CASSFLTGQDKDTQYF. In DNA form, the CDR3 reads TGTGCCAGCAGTTTCCTGACAGGTCAGGATAAAGATACGCAGTATTTT.

The rearrangement links TRBV7-2 to TRBJ2-1; D call uncertain. Germline V gene lookup returns CDR1 SGHTA and CDR2 FQGNSA. The CDR3 runs 15 residues. Trimming took off 3 bases at V and 4 bases at J, with 13 bases between the two ends. CDR3 coding DNA: TGTGCCAGCAGCTTCCTCAAGTTAGAGTACAATGAGCAGTTCTTC. It specifies CASSFLKLEYNEQFF.

V and J are TRBV18 and TRBJ1-1; 11 bases line up with TRBD1. The length of the CDR3 is 13 residues. V gave up 3 bases and J gave up 11 bases; unmatched junction bases: 5. The V gene's germline CDR1 is KGHSH and CDR2 LQKENI. The chain's CDR3 is CASSPGQGATAFF. CDR3 coding DNA: TGTGCCAGCTCACCTGGACAGGGGGCTACTGCTTTCTTT.

The gene calls are TRBV16 and TRBJ1-2; D gene uncertain. V lost 0 bases and J lost 2, with 7 bases in between. CDR1 is KGHSY, CDR2 FQNENV, per germline. The CDR3 contains 14 residues. CDR3 in amino acids: CASSQSAQNYGYTF. The CDR3 region has the DNA TGTGCCAGCAGCCAATCGGCGCAGAACTATGGCTACACCTTC. Looking up the rest from reference TRBV16 and TRBJ1-2 gives the full variable domain: GEEVAQTPKHLVRGEGQKAKLYCAPIKGHSYVFWYQQVLKNEFKFLISFQNENVFDETGMPKERFSAKCLPNSPCSLEIQATKLEDSAVYFCASSQSAQNYGYTFGSGTRLTVV.

This chain uses TRBV10-1 with TRBJ2-2; TRBD1 agrees at 7 bases. The V segment lost 5 bases and the J segment 1 base; nucleotides outside the gene matches: 4. The CDR3 length is 15 residues. Germline CDR1 reads WNHNN; CDR2 reads SYGVQD (reference sequence). The CDR3 nucleotides are TGCGCCAGCAGTAAGGGACAGAGGAACACCGGGGAGCTGTTTTTT. Translated, it gives CASSKGQRNTGELFF.

The chain joins TRBV11-2 to TRBJ2-2, with D perhaps matching TRBD2 (5 bases). The V end lost 0 bases, the J end lost 3 bases, and 5 bases lay between the germline ends. The germline V gene has CDR1 SGHAT and CDR2 FQNNGV. The CDR3 has 14 residues. CDR3 sequence (DNA): TGTGCCAGCAGCTTAGAGGGAGACACCGGGGAGCTGTTTTTT. Its protein is CASSLEGDTGELFF.